These 28 T cell receptor beta chains originate from one sample sequenced in a study of PD-1 blockade in classical Hodgkin lymphoma. TCRdb keeps only in-frame clones here, not all; method: immunoSEQ multiplex PCR. The sample has about 97,000 clones, roughly 83% seen once. All patients experienced relapse after autologous stem cell transplantation, and brentuximab vedotin exposure was variable. This sample comprised peripheral blood mononuclear cells (PBMCs), obtained at baseline. These receptors all stem from a human donor with classical Hodgkin lymphoma.

The chain joins TRBV9 to TRBJ2-1; 8 bases are a match to TRBD2. CDR1 is SGDLS and CDR2 is YYNGEE in the germline V gene. After removal of 0 bases from V and 10 bases from J, the junction contained 18 bases not matched to a gene. This CDR3 contains 18 residues. CDR3 in amino acids: CASSVGPAGVSRAGEQFF. For the CDR3, the DNA is TGTGCCAGCAGCGTAGGACCAGCGGGAGTCTCCCGAGCGGGAGAGCAGTTCTTC.

This chain uses TRBV20-1 with TRBJ1-2, with D uncertain. Trimming pared 6 bases from V and 5 bases from J, leaving 7 bases between. Germline loops: CDR1 DFQATT, CDR2 SNEGSKA (reference sequence). The CDR3 is 10 residues long. The CDR3 DNA follows: TGCAGTGCCAGTGGGTATGGCTACACCTTC. Translating it yields CSASGYGYTF.

This clone was observed a single time. This chain joins TRBV12-5 and TRBJ2-5, with 9 bases aligning to TRBD2. With V trimmed by 4 bases and J by 5 bases, 11 bases remained unmatched. Germline V gene lookup returns CDR1 LGHNT and CDR2 FRNRAP. The CDR3 has 16 residues. In nucleotides, the CDR3 is TGTGCTAGTGGTTCCGCGGCGGGAGGGCCCGGGGAGACCCAGTACTTC. It specifies CASGSAAGGPGETQYF.

The V gene is TRBV4-2, the J gene TRBJ1-1; D unclear. Germline V gene sequence: CDR1 LGHNA, CDR2 YNFKEQ. V was pared by 3 bases and J by 1 base, with 9 bases between. This CDR3 is 14 amino acids long. CDR3 loop: CASSQLGRNTEAFF. CDR3 DNA: TGTGCCAGCAGCCAGTTAGGGAGGAACACTGAAGCTTTCTTT.

The chain is built from TRBV6-1 and TRBJ1-4, with D unclear. The CDR3 spans 17 residues. The V gene's germline CDR1 is MNHNS and CDR2 SASEGT. V lost 2 bases and J 6 bases, leaving 19 bases between the germline ends. CDR3 DNA sequence: TGTGCCAGCAGTGAATATGAGCCCAGACCTTCGGATGAAAAACTGTTTTTT. Translating it yields CASSEYEPRPSDEKLFF.

The V call is TRBV2, the J call TRBJ2-2; 11 bases line up with TRBD1. CDR3 size: 14 residues. J was trimmed by 4 bases and V by 7 bases; bases with no gene match: 2. Germline assignment: CDR1 SNHLY and CDR2 FYNNEI. The CDR3 is CASTGQGATGELFF. The CDR3 DNA is TGTGCCAGCACTGGACAGGGGGCCACCGGGGAGCTGTTTTTT.

This rearrangement joins TRBV28 to TRBJ1-5; weak D call: TRBD1 (6 bases). This CDR3 region has 14 residues. In germline, CDR1 is MDHEN, CDR2 SYDVKM. V was clipped by 3 bases and J by 6 bases, with 12 bases between them. CDR3 DNA sequence: TGTGCCAGCAGTTTCTTAGGGGGTGGTCAGCCCCAGCATTTT. Its protein product is CASSFLGGGQPQHF.

This chain connects TRBV11-2 to TRBJ2-7; possible D gene TRBD1, 6 bases. The CDR3 has 13 residues. V lost 3 bases to trimming and J lost 6 bases, with 12 bases between them. Germline CDR1 reads SGHAT; CDR2 reads FQNNGV. The CDR3 DNA follows: TGTGCCAGCAGCTTCTGGGACATAGGCGAGCAGTACTTC. This gives the protein CASSFWDIGEQYF.

The rearrangement uses TRBV7-8 and TRBJ2-6; TRBD1 agrees at 11 bases. The J segment lost 0 bases and the V segment lost 6 bases, leaving 1 base of the junction unmatched. The CDR3 spans 16 residues. CDR1 is SGHVS and CDR2 is FQNEAQ in the germline V gene. The CDR3 region has the DNA TGTGCCAGCAGGGGGACAGGGGGCTCTGGGGCCAACGTCCTGACTTTC. Its translation: CASRGTGGSGANVLTF.

This clone is a singleton in its sample. The genes are TRBV4-3 and TRBJ1-5; 7 bases are shared with TRBD1. CDR1 and CDR2 from the germline V gene are LGHNA and YSLEER. The CDR3 is 15 residues long. Unmatched junction bases numbered 1, after V lost 0 bases and J lost 2 bases. As DNA, the CDR3 is TGCGCCAGCAGCCAAGATGGGACAGGCAATCAGCCCCAGCATTTT. Amino acids: CASSQDGTGNQPQHF.

The gene calls are TRBV28 and TRBJ1-2; TRBD1 matches at 12 bases. Germline V gives CDR1 MDHEN, CDR2 SYDVKM. The CDR3 is 18 residues long. Trimming at V came to 2 bases and at J to 2 bases, leaving 9 bases not matched to a gene. CDR3 in amino acids: CASSLTVRDRGRNYGYTF. The CDR3 bases are TGTGCCAGCAGTTTAACCGTCCGGGACAGGGGGCGGAACTATGGCTACACCTTC.

This clone was seen once. The gene calls are TRBV6-5 and TRBJ2-1; TRBD1 aligns across 8 bases. CDR1 and CDR2 from the germline V gene are MNHEY and SVGAGI. Trimming at V came to 5 bases and at J to 7 bases, leaving 10 bases not matched to a gene. CDR3 length: 15 amino acids. The CDR3: CASSPPGTGGNEQFF. The CDR3 nucleotides read TGTGCCAGCAGTCCCCCCGGGACAGGAGGGAATGAGCAGTTCTTC.

The genes are TRBV6-5 and TRBJ2-7; D might be TRBD2 (5 bases). The CDR3 runs 10 residues. Trimming took off 6 bases at V and 6 bases at J, with 6 bases between the two ends. The V gene's germline CDR1 is MNHEY and CDR2 SVGAGI. DNA of the CDR3: TGTGCCAGCAGGGGAGCCGAGCAGTACTTC. Its translation: CASRGAEQYF.

The chain combines TRBV5-1 with TRBJ2-3, with D maybe TRBD1 (6 bases). This CDR3 region has 14 residues. In germline, CDR1 is SGHRS, CDR2 YFSETQ. Trimming cost V 1 base and J 6 bases, with 12 bases left between them. This CDR3 is CASSLTRGRDTQYF. The CDR3, as DNA: TGCGCCAGCAGCTTGACCAGGGGTCGGGATACGCAGTATTTT.

The rearrangement uses TRBV5-4 and TRBJ2-7, with 7 bases matching TRBD2. The CDR3 runs 15 residues. The germline V gene has CDR1 SGHNT and CDR2 YYREEE (reference sequence). V was clipped by 0 bases and J by 0 bases; unmatched bases: 3. CDR3 sequence: CASSLGGDYSYEQYF. The CDR3, as DNA: TGTGCCAGCAGCTTGGGCGGGGACTACTCCTACGAGCAGTACTTC.

V is TRBV25-1 and J is TRBJ1-5, with 7 bases matching TRBD1. The CDR3 is 16 amino acids. The V and J ends lost 1 base and 4 bases, in that order; junction bases with no gene match: 7. Germline loops: CDR1 MGHDK, CDR2 SYGVNS. The CDR3 reads CASSESGTGVNQPQHF. The CDR3 region has the DNA TGTGCCAGCAGTGAATCCGGAACAGGGGTTAATCAGCCCCAGCATTTT.

This sequence joins TRBV10-3 and TRBJ2-5, with D possibly called TRBD1 or TRBD2 (7 bases each). There are 14 residues in the CDR3. Germline V gene data show CDR1 as ENHRY and CDR2 as SYGVKD. V was pared by 2 bases and J by 11 bases, with 18 bases between. The CDR3 nucleotides read TGTGCCATCAGTGAGCCAGGGGGGGGTAGTGAGCAGTACTTC. Protein product: CAISEPGGGSEQYF.

The chain combines TRBV14 with TRBJ2-1; 8 bases match TRBD2. Germline CDR1 SGHDN, CDR2 FVKESK. V shed 3 bases, J shed 10 bases, and the junction held 8 bases outside the gene matches. CDR3 length: 14 residues. The CDR3 spells CASSQSAVAGEQFF. In nucleotides, the CDR3 is TGTGCCAGCAGCCAGTCGGCAGTAGCGGGAGAGCAGTTCTTC.

The gene calls are TRBV30 and TRBJ2-7; possible D gene TRBD2, 6 bases. This CDR3 has 12 residues. V lost 3 bases and J 5 bases, leaving 11 bases between the germline ends. Germline V lookup: CDR1 GTSNPN, CDR2 SVGIG (reference sequence). The CDR3 DNA reads TGTGCCTGGAGGCGGGGTGAGCACGAGCAGTACTTC. Amino acids: CAWRRGEHEQYF.

The chain combines TRBV5-6 with TRBJ1-1; 9 bases line up with TRBD1. Germline V gene data show CDR1 as SGHDT and CDR2 as YYEEEE. V gave up 4 bases and J gave up 4 bases; unmatched junction bases: 5. CDR3 length: 14 amino acids. The CDR3 DNA reads as TGTGCCAGCAGCGGACAGGGGTTGGTCACTGAAGCTTTCTTT. It specifies CASSGQGLVTEAFF.

The J gene is TRBJ1-1, the V gene TRBV5-8; no definite D call. The V end was cut by 6 bases, the J end by 7 bases, with 19 bases between. The V gene's germline CDR1 is SGHTS and CDR2 YDEGEE. The CDR3 runs to 14 residues. The CDR3 DNA is TGTGCCAGCACCGCGGGATCCCAACATGGTGAAGCTTTCTTT. Its protein is CASTAGSQHGEAFF.

The CDR3 bases are TGTGCCAGCTCACCACCGACGGGAGGACTAGCGGGAGGTTCCTACTACGAGCAGTACTTC. It encodes CASSPPTGGLAGGSYYEQYF. The rearrangement links TRBV18 to TRBJ2-7; 14 positions match TRBD2. The CDR3 contains 20 residues. Trimming cost V 0 bases and J 3 bases; bases outside gene matches: 13. The germline V gene has CDR1 KGHSH and CDR2 LQKENI.

In its sample, this clone was seen once. The chain has TRBV2 and TRBJ2-1; 8 bases fit TRBD2. Germline V gene data show CDR1 as SNHLY and CDR2 as FYNNEI. This CDR3 is built from 14 residues. Unmatched junction bases numbered 8, after V lost 7 bases and J lost 6 bases. The CDR3 DNA follows: TGTGCCAGCACCGCGGGGGGCTCTCGCAATGAGCAGTTCTTC. Protein product: CASTAGGSRNEQFF.

The chain uses TRBV30 and TRBJ2-1; the D is unclear. CDR3 length: 11 residues. Trimming stripped 2 bases from V and 6 bases from J, with 5 bases between. From germline, CDR1 is GTSNPN and CDR2 SVGIG (reference sequence). CDR3 in amino acids: CAWSKFNEQFF. The CDR3 DNA reads TGTGCCTGGAGTAAGTTCAATGAGCAGTTCTTC.

This clone was counted a single time. The rearrangement joins TRBV28 to TRBJ1-1; D uncertain. V dropped 4 bases and J dropped 3 bases, with 9 bases sitting between them. The CDR3 is 13 amino acids. The V gene's germline CDR1 is MDHEN and CDR2 SYDVKM. CDR3 region: CASSSALYTEAFF. CDR3 DNA sequence: TGTGCCAGCAGTTCAGCTCTTTACACTGAAGCTTTCTTT. The full variable domain, rest sourced from reference TRBV28 and TRBJ1-1, is DVKVTQSSRYLVKRTGEKVFLECVQDMDHENMFWYRQDPGLGLRLIYFSYDVKMKEKGDIPEGYSVSREKKERFSLILESASTNQTSMYLCASSSALYTEAFFGQGTRLTVV.

The J gene is TRBJ1-4, the V gene TRBV9; D is unclear. Germline lookup yields CDR1 SGDLS and CDR2 YYNGEE. The CDR3 loop spans 16 amino acids. Between the trimmed V and J ends, which lost 0 bases and 0 bases, there was a span of 9 bases. The CDR3 reads CASSVGVGPTNEKLFF. For the CDR3, the DNA is TGTGCCAGCAGCGTAGGAGTCGGTCCAACTAATGAAAAACTGTTTTTT.

The chain recombines TRBV18 with TRBJ1-3; the D is unclear. The germline CDR1 and CDR2 sequences are KGHSH and LQKENI. The CDR3 spans 16 residues. Trimming stripped 2 bases from V and 3 bases from J, with 14 bases between. Here the CDR3 reads CASSPTSQLFGNTIYF. CDR3 nucleotides: TGTGCCAGCTCACCAACGTCTCAGCTCTTTGGAAACACCATATATTTT.

This clone is a singleton in its sample. This chain links TRBV4-2 with TRBJ2-7, with 8 bases aligning to TRBD2. Germline V gives CDR1 LGHNA, CDR2 YNFKEQ. This CDR3 contains 16 residues. After removal of 4 bases from V and 5 bases from J, the junction contained 13 bases not matched to a gene. The CDR3 region is CASSPEGGRRGDEQYF. The CDR3 DNA sequence: TGTGCCAGCAGCCCCGAGGGCGGGAGGCGGGGGGACGAGCAGTACTTC.